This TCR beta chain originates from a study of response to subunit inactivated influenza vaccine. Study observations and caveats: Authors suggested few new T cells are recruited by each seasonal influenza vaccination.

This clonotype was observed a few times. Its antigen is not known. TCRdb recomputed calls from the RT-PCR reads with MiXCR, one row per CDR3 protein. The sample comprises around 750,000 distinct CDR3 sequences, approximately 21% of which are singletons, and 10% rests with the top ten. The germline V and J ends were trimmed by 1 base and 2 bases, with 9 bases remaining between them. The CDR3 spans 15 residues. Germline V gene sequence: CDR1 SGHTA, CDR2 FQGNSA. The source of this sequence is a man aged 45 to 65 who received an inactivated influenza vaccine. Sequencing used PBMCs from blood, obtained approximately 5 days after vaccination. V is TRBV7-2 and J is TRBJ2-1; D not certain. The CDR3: CASSLVGDAYNEQFF. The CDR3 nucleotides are TGTGCCAGCAGCTTAGTTGGGGATGCCTACAATGAGCAGTTCTTC.